This is a list of T cell receptor beta chains from one sample in a study of post-analysis software for immune sequencing data. One entry per CDR3 protein, called by TCRdb with MiXCR from the PCR reads. This repertoire shows about 820,000 distinct CDR3 sequences, approximately 57% found once; its top ten account for approximately 4.4%. What was sequenced was blood. The receptors stem from a girl under 18 with multiple sclerosis. Both conserved end residues are part of each CDR3. The D gene is left open where the match is weak. Expanded clones are given a class, and other clones once, few, many or no size at all.

j_gene: TRBJ1-2; len: 15; abundance: .; d_gene: TRBD1; v_gene: TRBV27; CDR3aa: CASRVQGALGYGYTF; CDR3nt: TGTGCCAGCAGGGTACAGGGGGCGCTCGGCTATGGCTACACCTTC
j_gene: TRBJ2-7; len: 16; abundance: .; d_gene: TRBD2; v_gene: TRBV5-1; CDR3aa: CASSWNLAGVSYEQYF; CDR3nt: TGCGCCAGCAGCTGGAATCTAGCGGGTGTCTCCTACGAGCAGTACTTC
j_gene: TRBJ2-7; len: 15; abundance: .; d_gene: .; v_gene: TRBV4-1; CDR3aa: CASSQRDSSWYEQYF; CDR3nt: TGCGCCAGCAGCCAACGGGACTCATCCTGGTACGAGCAGTACTTC
j_gene: TRBJ1-2; len: 15; abundance: .; d_gene: .; v_gene: TRBV20-1; CDR3aa: CSTVGQAGPNYGYTF; CDR3nt: TGCAGTACCGTCGGGCAGGCCGGACCTAACTATGGCTACACCTTC
j_gene: TRBJ1-1; len: 15; abundance: .; d_gene: .; v_gene: TRBV4-1; CDR3aa: CASSQAGIANTEAFF; CDR3nt: TGCGCCAGCAGCCAAGCGGGAATTGCGAACACTGAAGCTTTCTTT
j_gene: TRBJ2-7; len: 16; abundance: .; d_gene: .; v_gene: TRBV14; CDR3aa: CASSHWGDSSSYEQYF; CDR3nt: TGTGCCAGCAGCCACTGGGGAGACTCGAGCTCCTACGAGCAGTACTTC
j_gene: TRBJ2-1; len: 14; abundance: once; d_gene: .; v_gene: TRBV5-1; CDR3aa: CASSNRRTYNEQFF; CDR3nt: TGCGCCAGCAGCAACCGGCGGACCTACAATGAGCAGTTCTTC
j_gene: TRBJ2-6; len: 15; abundance: .; d_gene: .; v_gene: TRBV7-9; CDR3aa: CASSKSGTGANVLTF; CDR3nt: TGTGCCAGCAGCAAATCAGGGACTGGGGCCAACGTCCTGACTTTC
j_gene: TRBJ2-7; len: 15; abundance: .; d_gene: TRBD1; v_gene: TRBV5-5; CDR3aa: CASSFGDRGFNEQYF; CDR3nt: TGTGCCAGCAGCTTCGGAGACAGGGGGTTTAACGAGCAGTACTTC
j_gene: TRBJ2-3; len: 16; abundance: few; d_gene: .; v_gene: TRBV7-9; CDR3aa: CASQTWTVKDFDTQYF; CDR3nt: TGTGCCAGCCAAACCTGGACAGTAAAAGACTTTGATACGCAGTATTTT
j_gene: TRBJ2-2; len: 12; abundance: .; d_gene: .; v_gene: TRBV29-1; CDR3aa: CSVERDTGELFF; CDR3nt: TGCAGCGTTGAGCGGGACACCGGGGAGCTGTTTTTT
j_gene: TRBJ2-5; len: 14; abundance: many; d_gene: TRBD1; v_gene: TRBV7-9; CDR3aa: CASSLDRAQETQYF; CDR3nt: TGTGCCAGCAGCTTGGACAGGGCCCAAGAGACCCAGTACTTC
j_gene: TRBJ2-7; len: 14; abundance: .; d_gene: TRBD2; v_gene: TRBV20-1; CDR3aa: CSASVTSGTYEQYF; CDR3nt: TGCAGTGCTAGTGTGACTAGCGGTACCTACGAGCAGTACTTC
j_gene: TRBJ2-1; len: 14; abundance: .; d_gene: .; v_gene: TRBV29-1; CDR3aa: CSVLGGAFYNEQFF; CDR3nt: TGCAGCGTTTTAGGGGGGGCTTTTTACAATGAGCAGTTCTTC
j_gene: TRBJ2-7; len: 14; abundance: .; d_gene: .; v_gene: TRBV5-1; CDR3aa: CASSSASVTYEQYF; CDR3nt: TGCGCCAGCAGCTCTGCCTCGGTAACCTACGAGCAGTACTTC
j_gene: TRBJ2-7; len: 17; abundance: few; d_gene: .; v_gene: TRBV7-9; CDR3aa: CASSLVVGRGQNYEQYF; CDR3nt: TGTGCCAGCAGCTTAGTAGTGGGGCGAGGGCAGAACTACGAGCAGTACTTC
j_gene: TRBJ1-1; len: 14; abundance: .; d_gene: .; v_gene: TRBV6-6; CDR3aa: CASTQEGQNTEAFF; CDR3nt: TGTGCCAGCACTCAGGAGGGGCAGAACACTGAAGCTTTCTTT
j_gene: TRBJ1-6; len: 15; abundance: .; d_gene: .; v_gene: TRBV9; CDR3aa: CASSVDSEALSPLHF; CDR3nt: TGTGCCAGCAGCGTTGACAGCGAGGCTCTTTCACCCCTCCACTTT
j_gene: TRBJ2-7; len: 13; abundance: few; d_gene: .; v_gene: TRBV20-1; CDR3aa: CSASGRRGYEQYF; CDR3nt: TGCAGTGCCTCGGGCAGGAGAGGCTACGAGCAGTACTTC
j_gene: TRBJ2-5; len: 16; abundance: .; d_gene: .; v_gene: TRBV28; CDR3aa: CASSRWGGSDQETQYF; CDR3nt: TGTGCCAGCAGTCGTTGGGGTGGGTCGGACCAAGAGACCCAGTACTTC
j_gene: TRBJ2-7; len: 14; abundance: .; d_gene: .; v_gene: TRBV6-1; CDR3aa: CASSERGRSYEQYF; CDR3nt: TGTGCCAGCAGTGAAAGGGGCCGCTCCTACGAGCAGTACTTC
j_gene: TRBJ2-6; len: 15; abundance: .; d_gene: .; v_gene: TRBV20-1; CDR3aa: CSAREKETGANVLTF; CDR3nt: TGCAGTGCTAGAGAAAAGGAAACTGGGGCCAACGTCCTGACTTTC
j_gene: TRBJ2-2; len: 16; abundance: .; d_gene: TRBD1; v_gene: TRBV12-3/TRBV12-4; CDR3aa: CASSLGQGAPGGELFF; CDR3nt: TGTGCCAGCAGTTTAGGGCAGGGGGCCCCCGGCGGGGAGCTGTTTTTT
j_gene: TRBJ2-4; len: 17; abundance: once; d_gene: .; v_gene: TRBV3-1; CDR3aa: CASGEASLLGVENIQYF; CDR3nt: TGTGCCAGCGGTGAGGCTAGCTTACTGGGGGTGGAAAACATTCAGTACTTC
j_gene: TRBJ2-1; len: 18; abundance: few; d_gene: TRBD2; v_gene: TRBV10-3; CDR3aa: CATSEFIEDFAGDNEQFF; CDR3nt: TGTGCCACCAGTGAGTTCATTGAGGATTTTGCGGGAGACAATGAGCAGTTCTTC
j_gene: TRBJ2-7; len: 15; abundance: few; d_gene: TRBD2; v_gene: TRBV5-5; CDR3aa: CASSASSGRRYEQYF; CDR3nt: TGTGCCAGCAGCGCATCTAGCGGGAGACGGTACGAGCAGTACTTC
j_gene: TRBJ1-4; len: 12; abundance: .; d_gene: .; v_gene: TRBV10-1; CDR3aa: CASSGAAEKLFF; CDR3nt: TGCGCCAGCAGTGGAGCCGCGGAAAAACTGTTTTTT